One sample yielded the 13 T cell receptor beta chains listed below, sequenced in a study of radiotherapy plus CTLA-4 blockade in lung cancer. The method was immunoSEQ multiplex PCR; TCRdb's version includes in-frame clones alone and lacks a portion of them. The sample contains tens of thousands of clones, less than 80% of which appear only once. Sequencing was performed on peripheral blood, taken from a patient treated with radiotherapy plus ipilimumab. The source is a human donor with non-small cell lung cancer who had a complete response to radiotherapy plus ipilimumab.

This clone was seen more than once but under ten times. The V call is TRBV11-2, the J call TRBJ1-2, with D possibly matching TRBD1 (6 bases). The CDR3 is made up of 17 amino acids. The germline V gene encodes CDR1 SGHAT and CDR2 FQNNGV. V was shortened by 4 bases and J by 3 bases, with 21 bases between the two germline ends. CDR3 coding DNA: TGTGCCAGCAGCTGGACCCACAGGGAACGAGGCCACTATGGCTACACCTTC. This codes for CASSWTHRERGHYGYTF.

V and J are TRBV27 and TRBJ1-5; TRBD1 aligns across 7 bases. J gave up 2 bases and V 6 bases, and 4 bases lay outside the gene matches. The CDR3 is 14 amino acids. Germline lookup yields CDR1 MNHEY and CDR2 SMNVEV (reference sequence). As DNA, the CDR3 is TGTGCCAGCAGCAACAGGGGCGGCAATCAGCCCCAGCATTTT. Amino acid sequence: CASSNRGGNQPQHF.

The CDR3 is CAISGLGGSGELFF. The CDR3 DNA follows: TGTGCCATCAGCGGCCTTGGGGGGTCCGGGGAGCTGTTTTTT. The V call is TRBV10-3, the J call TRBJ2-2, with D perhaps matching TRBD2 (6 bases). V lost 6 bases, J lost 6 bases, and 14 bases lay in between. This CDR3 contains 14 residues. Germline CDR1 reads ENHRY; CDR2 reads SYGVKD.

V usage is TRBV29-1 and J usage is TRBJ2-7; 8 nucleotides match TRBD1. V shed 5 bases and J 4 bases; nucleotides not matched to a gene: 7. Germline-derived CDR1 and CDR2 are SQVTM and ANQGSEA. The CDR3 is made up of 13 amino acids. The DNA for the CDR3 is TGCAGCGTTTCCGGACAGGGTAAATACGAGCAGTACTTC. Translated, it gives CSVSGQGKYEQYF.

This chain connects TRBV15 to TRBJ1-3; D gene ambiguous. The ends were cut back, 0 bases at V and 0 bases at J, with 9 bases in the middle. CDR3 length equals 16 residues. The V gene's germline CDR1 is LNHNV and CDR2 YYDKDF (reference sequence). CDR3 bases: TGTGCCACCAGCAGAGAGCGCGGACTCTCTGGAAACACCATATATTTT. This encodes CATSRERGLSGNTIYF. Complete variable domain (other parts from reference TRBV15 and TRBJ1-3): DAMVIQNPRYQVTQFGKPVTLSCSQTLNHNVMYWYQQKSSQAPKLLFHYYDKDFNNEADTPDNFQSRRPNTSFCFLDIRSPGLGDTAMYLCATSRERGLSGNTIYFGEGSWLTVV.

V usage is TRBV28 and J usage is TRBJ2-2; tentatively, D is TRBD2 (5 bases). Trimming removed 5 bases from V and 1 base from J, with 11 bases in between. Germline CDR1 and CDR2: MDHEN and SYDVKM. This CDR3 is built from 15 residues. CDR3 DNA: TGTGCCAGCAGTCGAACTAGTGAGAACACCGGGGAGCTGTTTTTT. Its translation: CASSRTSENTGELFF.

There are a few counts of this clone. The rearrangement uses TRBV7-9 and TRBJ1-3; D is perhaps TRBD1 (6 bases). This CDR3 is 15 amino acids long. The ends were cut back, 5 bases at V and 1 base at J, with 12 bases in the middle. Looked up from germline, CDR1 is SEHNR and CDR2 is FQNEAQ (reference sequence). The CDR3 spells CASSVDRLSGNTIYF. The CDR3 region has the DNA TGTGCCAGCAGCGTAGACAGGCTATCTGGAAACACCATATATTTT.

This chain connects TRBV11-3 to TRBJ1-1, with a possible D match to TRBD1 (6 bases). Germline CDR1 and CDR2: SGHNT and YENEEA. Trimming removed 3 bases from V and 10 bases from J, with 24 bases in between. The CDR3 loop spans 16 amino acids. This CDR3 is CASSFTGTRAAVGAFF. Here the CDR3 DNA reads TGTGCCAGCAGCTTCACCGGGACAAGGGCAGCCGTTGGAGCTTTCTTT.

The CDR3 here is CASSGDRFSTGELFF. DNA of the CDR3: TGTGCCAGCAGCGGGGACAGATTTTCCACCGGGGAGCTGTTTTTT. This chain joins TRBV6-1 and TRBJ2-2; 7 positions match TRBD1. Per the germline V gene, CDR1 is MNHNS and CDR2 is SASEGT. The V gene end was trimmed by 6 bases and the J gene end by 4 bases; junction bases not matched to a gene: 8. This CDR3 contains 15 residues.

The chain is built from TRBV6-5 and TRBJ2-7; TRBD1 might be the D (5 bases). The V gene's germline CDR1 is MNHEY and CDR2 SVGAGI. Trimming took 2 bases from V and 0 from J, leaving 8 bases between them. The CDR3 runs 14 residues. The CDR3 sequence: CASSYRGASYEQYF. DNA of the CDR3: TGTGCCAGCAGTTACAGGGGTGCCTCCTACGAGCAGTACTTC.

This clone is a singleton in its sample. This sequence joins TRBV5-1 and TRBJ1-1; no clear D gene. The CDR3 is made up of 15 amino acids. Germline values: CDR1 SGHRS, CDR2 YFSETQ. V was shortened by 2 bases and J by 1 base, with 12 bases between the two germline ends. In DNA, the CDR3 is TGCGCCAGCAGCTTCGGGAGGGTTCGGAACACTGAAGCTTTCTTT. Translating it yields CASSFGRVRNTEAFF. The full variable domain, its missing parts supplied by reference TRBV5-1 and TRBJ1-1, is KAGVTQTPRYLIKTRGQQVTLSCSPISGHRSVSWYQQTPGQGLQFLFEYFSETQRNKGNFPGRFSGRQFSNSRSEMNVSTLELGDSALYLCASSFGRVRNTEAFFGQGTRLTVV.

This clone was counted between two and nine times. V and J are TRBV7-2 and TRBJ1-3, with D perhaps TRBD1 (5 bases). CDR1 is SGHTA, CDR2 FQGNSA, per germline. This CDR3 is built from 15 residues. V was pared by 0 bases and J by 0 bases, with 6 bases between. As DNA, the CDR3 is TGTGCCAGCAGCTTAGCAGGGGACTCTGGAAACACCATATATTTT. It yields the protein CASSLAGDSGNTIYF. Supplemented by reference TRBV7-2 and TRBJ1-3, the full variable domain reads GAGVSQSPSNKVTEKGKDVELRCDPISGHTALYWYRQSLGQGLEFLIYFQGNSAPDKSGLPSDRFSAERTGGSVSTLTIQRTQQEDSAVYLCASSLAGDSGNTIYFGEGSWLTVV.

V gene TRBV18 combines with J gene TRBJ2-3; TRBD1 agrees at 8 bases. The CDR3 sequence is 14 residues long. With V trimmed by 6 bases and J by 4 bases, 6 bases remained unmatched. Germline V CDR1 and CDR2: KGHSH, LQKENI. The CDR3 sequence is CASSGRTGPDTQYF. The DNA of the CDR3 is TGTGCCAGCTCGGGGAGGACAGGGCCAGATACGCAGTATTTT.